The rows below give T cell receptor beta chains drawn from one sample of a study of blood T cell repertoires in COVID-19. The data were produced by immunoSEQ multiplex PCR, yet TCRdb's version contains in-frame clones alone and is incomplete. Among some 70,000 clones listed, approximately 91% were seen once. Sequencing was done on a sample of peripheral blood. Source of these receptors: a human donor in a cohort sampled during active COVID-19. Both conserved end residues are part of each CDR3. D genes are given only for firm matches. Not all rows give a size; the values are once, few, many and, for expanded clones, a class.

.	.	TRBV6-5	TRBJ1-1	TGTGCCAGCAGTTCGCCCGGGTGGAACACTGAAGCTTTCTTT	CASSSPGWNTEAFF
.	.	TRBV5-1	TRBJ2-7	TGCGCCAGCACTATAGGAGGTGGCCTGACGCGGAACGAGCAGTACTTC	CASTIGGGLTRNEQYF
.	.	TRBV28	TRBJ2-3	TGTGCCAGCAGACCGGGAGGCACAGATACGCAGTATTTT	CASRPGGTDTQYF
once	TRBD2	TRBV5-1	TRBJ2-7	TGCGCCAGCAGCATCGGGACTAGCGGGAGAGGGTACGAGCAGTACTTC	CASSIGTSGRGYEQYF
.	.	TRBV5-6	TRBJ2-7	TGTGCCAGCAGCTTGACAGGTTCTGACGAGCAGTACTTC	CASSLTGSDEQYF
.	TRBD2	TRBV5-1	TRBJ2-2	TGCGCCAGCAGCCCGGAGGGACTAGCGGGAGAAGCGGGGGAGCTGTTTTTT	CASSPEGLAGEAGELFF
few	TRBD2	TRBV19	TRBJ2-7	TGTGCCAGTAGTACCGGACTAGCGGGTAGCTACGAGCAGTACTTC	CASSTGLAGSYEQYF
.	TRBD2	TRBV5-4	TRBJ2-1	TGTGCCAGCAGCTTGGACCGACTAGCGGGGGGCCCCTCGCAGTTCTTC	CASSLDRLAGGPSQFF
.	.	TRBV15	TRBJ2-3	TGTGCCACCAGCAGAGATAGGAGGGGGCGTCTCCCAGATACGCAGTATTTT	CATSRDRRGRLPDTQYF
.	.	TRBV19	TRBJ2-2	TGTGCCACCAGTCCGGAGGTATACACCGGGGAGCTGTTTTTT	CATSPEVYTGELFF
.	.	TRBV24-1	TRBJ2-3	TGTGCCACCAGTGACCTCCTTTTCGGTTCTTCCACAGATACGCAGTATTTT	CATSDLLFGSSTDTQYF
.	.	TRBV11-1	TRBJ2-5	TGTGCCAGCAGCTTATCGCGGGACGTGGTAGGGACCCAGTACTTC	CASSLSRDVVGTQYF
once	.	TRBV7-9	TRBJ2-1	TGTGCCAGCAGCTTACGGGGCGGGGTCTCCTACAATGAGCAGTTCTTC	CASSLRGGVSYNEQFF
.	.	TRBV10-3	TRBJ2-5	TGTGCCATCAGTGTCCGGAGGGATCCCCAAGAGACCCAGTACTTC	CAISVRRDPQETQYF
once	.	TRBV19	TRBJ2-6	TGTGCCAGTAGTGCCTATGGGGCGGGGTCTGGGGCCAACGTCCTGACTTTC	CASSAYGAGSGANVLTF
.	TRBD2	TRBV9	TRBJ2-1	TGTGCCAGCAGCCTAGCGGGACTAGCGGGGGGTGAGAGCTCCTACAATGAGCAGTTCTTC	CASSLAGLAGGESSYNEQFF
.	.	TRBV7-2	TRBJ2-1	TGTGCCAGCAGCTTACCAGGGCGAATCAATGAGCAGTTCTTC	CASSLPGRINEQFF
.	TRBD1	TRBV11-3	TRBJ2-1	TGTGCCAGCAGCTTAGGACAGGGGCAGGGCAATGAGCAGTTCTTC	CASSLGQGQGNEQFF
.	.	TRBV19	TRBJ2-7	TGTGCCAGTAGTACAGGATACGAGCAGTACTTC	CASSTGYEQYF
.	TRBD2	TRBV4-3	TRBJ2-2	TGCGCCAGCAGCCAAGGCGCGGGGGAGAACACCGGGGAGCTGTTTTTT	CASSQGAGENTGELFF
.	TRBD2	TRBV2	TRBJ2-5	TGTGCCAGCAGACCCGGGACTAGTAAAGAGACCCAGTACTTC	CASRPGTSKETQYF
.	.	TRBV5-1	TRBJ1-1	TGCGCCAGCAGCTTGGACCAGGTAACGAACACTGAAGCTTTCTTT	CASSLDQVTNTEAFF
.	TRBD1	TRBV10-1	TRBJ2-3	TGCGCCAGCAGTGAGTCAGGGACAGGGAAGACAGATACGCAGTATTTT	CASSESGTGKTDTQYF
.	.	TRBV6-2/TRBV6-3	TRBJ2-7	TGTGCCAGCAGTTACCCACCCCGGGGTAGCCATTGGGACGAGCAGTACTTC	CASSYPPRGSHWDEQYF
.	.	TRBV7-2	TRBJ1-1	TGTGCCAGCAGCTTCACGGGGGGCACTGAAGCTTTCTTT	CASSFTGGTEAFF
.	.	TRBV7-9	TRBJ2-5	TGTGCCAGCAGCTTGGGTGATCAAGGGACAATCCAAGAGACCCAGTACTTC	CASSLGDQGTIQETQYF
.	TRBD1	TRBV29-1	TRBJ2-1	TGCAGCGTTTGGACAGGGAGTGAGCAGTTCTTC	CSVWTGSEQFF
once	.	TRBV7-8	TRBJ2-7	TGTGCCAGCAGCTTAATACAGGACTACGAGCAGTACTTC	CASSLIQDYEQYF
.	.	TRBV28	TRBJ1-2	TGTGCCAGCAGCCCGGGAGAGATCCGTGGCTACACCTTC	CASSPGEIRGYTF
.	.	TRBV24-1	TRBJ2-2	TGTGCCACCAGTGATTTAGCGCAGAAAAACACCGGGGAGCTGTTTTTT	CATSDLAQKNTGELFF